This TCR beta chain is drawn from a study of T-cell memory formation after mild COVID-19. Turning to the study itself: Clusters were largely donor specific.

On this clonotype: Its antigen is currently unknown.

The study, taken as a whole, reports: Contracting CD8+ clones were enriched in EMRA, CD4+ mainly in CM and EM. There was a balanced CD4/CD8 profile in clones contracting day 15 to 85, and later expanders leaned CD4+. In pre-infection memory, a portion of responding clones appeared, which suggested that cross-reactive memory joined.

MiXCR was run by TCRdb on the 5' RACE reads, yielding one entry per CDR3 protein. The table records hundreds of thousands of distinct CDR3 sequences, less than 25% of them present only once. Trimming took 1 base from V and 4 from J; bases not matched to a gene: 11. CDR3 length: 16 amino acids. Germline loops: CDR1 SGHRS, CDR2 YFSETQ. This sequence originates from an adult woman who had mild COVID-19 (a few samples of this study predate the infection). Cell type and time point are not known. Sequencing was carried out using PBMCs or a T cell subset sorted from them (not recorded which). The chain is built from TRBV5-1 and TRBJ2-7, with TRBD1 matching 7 bases. CDR3 sequence (DNA): TGCGCCAGCAGCTTGACCCGGGACAGCGGTTCTTACGAGCAGTACTTC. This gives the protein CASSLTRDSGSYEQYF. Together with reference TRBV5-1 and TRBJ2-7, the CDR3 gives the full variable domain: KAGVTQTPRYLIKTRGQQVTLSCSPISGHRSVSWYQQTPGQGLQFLFEYFSETQRNKGNFPGRFSGRQFSNSRSEMNVSTLELGDSALYLCASSLTRDSGSYEQYFGPGTRLTVT.